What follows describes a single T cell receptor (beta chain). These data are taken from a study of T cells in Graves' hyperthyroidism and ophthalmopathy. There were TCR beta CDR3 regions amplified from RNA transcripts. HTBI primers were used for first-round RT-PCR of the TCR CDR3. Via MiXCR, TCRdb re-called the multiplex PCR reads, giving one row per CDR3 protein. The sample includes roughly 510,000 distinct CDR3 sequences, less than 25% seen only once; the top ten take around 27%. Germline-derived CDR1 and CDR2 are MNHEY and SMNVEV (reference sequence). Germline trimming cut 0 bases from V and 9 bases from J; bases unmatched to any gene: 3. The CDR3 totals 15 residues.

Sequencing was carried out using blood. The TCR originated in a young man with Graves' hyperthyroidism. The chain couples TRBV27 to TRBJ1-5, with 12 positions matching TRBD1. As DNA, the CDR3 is TGTGCCAGCAGTTTATCGGGACAGGGGGCCACGCCCCAGCATTTT. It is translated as CASSLSGQGATPQHF.